Below are 27 T cell receptor beta chains sequenced from a single sample in a study of T-cell reconstitution after alpha-beta-depleted transplantation in children. A library of TCRbeta sequences, prepared with unique molecular identifiers, was generated. TCRdb used MiXCR to reprocess the PCR reads, holding one entry per CDR3 protein. This sample has approximately 430,000 distinct CDR3 sequences; 15% to 20% occur once, and the top ten carry approximately 29%. The sequenced sample was PBMCs, mostly from graft donor cells, obtained 360 days after TCRalphabeta/CD19-depleted stem cell transplant. The receptor source for this set is a boy under two years old who had a stem cell transplant for Wiskott-Aldrich syndrome, so the T cells may come from the graft donor.

This clonotype was seen more than once but under ten times. The CDR3 DNA follows: TGTGCCAGCAGTTTTTTGGGACAGGGAAGGACTGAAGCTTTCTTT. This codes for CASSFLGQGRTEAFF. This rearrangement joins TRBV12-3 or TRBV12-4 to TRBJ1-1; 9 nucleotides agree with TRBD1. CDR3 length: 15 residues. Germline trimming cut 3 bases from V and 5 bases from J; bases unmatched to any gene: 7.

This clonotype appeared a few times. This chain uses TRBV18 with TRBJ2-3; 15 bases are shared with TRBD2. CDR1 is KGHSH and CDR2 is LQKENI in the germline V gene. J was trimmed by 4 bases and V by 2 bases; bases with no gene match: 1. The CDR3 contains 16 residues. In DNA, the CDR3 is TGTGCCAGCTCACCAGGGACTAGCGGGAGGTCAGATACGCAGTATTTT. It encodes CASSPGTSGRSDTQYF.

The chain uses TRBV6-2 or TRBV6-3 and TRBJ2-7, with no clear D. Trimming left V 6 bases short and J 0 bases short, with 9 bases between. CDR1 and CDR2 from the germline V gene are MNHEY and SVGEGT. The CDR3 sequence is 13 residues long. The CDR3 DNA is TGTGCCAGCAGGGACCCCCTCTCCTACGAGCAGTACTTC. Translation: CASRDPLSYEQYF.

J is TRBJ2-4 and V is TRBV3-1; TRBD1 matches at 10 bases. The CDR3 covers 17 residues. Looked up from germline, CDR1 is LGHDT and CDR2 is YNNKEL (reference sequence). V shed 1 base, J shed 1 base, and the junction held 4 bases outside the gene matches. The chain's CDR3 is CASSQVTGGAAKNIQYF. CDR3 in DNA: TGTGCCAGCAGCCAAGTGACAGGGGGCGCTGCCAAAAACATTCAGTACTTC. Looking up the rest from reference TRBV3-1 and TRBJ2-4 gives the full variable domain: DTAVSQTPKYLVTQMGNDKSIKCEQNLGHDTMYWYKQDSKKFLKIMFSYNNKELIINETVPNRFSPKSPDKAHLNLHINSLELGDSAVYFCASSQVTGGAAKNIQYFGAGTRLSVL.

V gene TRBV5-1 combines with J gene TRBJ1-6; D gene unclear. Trimming removed 0 bases from V and 7 bases from J, with 8 bases in between. CDR1 SGHRS and CDR2 YFSETQ come from the germline V gene. The CDR3 sequence is 14 residues long. The chain's CDR3 is CASSLELSNSPLHF. CDR3 sequence (DNA): TGCGCCAGCAGCTTGGAGCTGTCGAATTCACCCCTCCACTTT.

The rearrangement joins TRBV6-1 to TRBJ2-1; 9 bases are a match to TRBD1. Germline V gene lookup returns CDR1 MNHNS and CDR2 SASEGT. V lost 6 bases, J lost 5 bases, and 8 bases stayed unmatched. The CDR3 runs 15 residues. CDR3 protein: CASSPGQGGHNEQFF. DNA of the CDR3: TGTGCCAGCAGCCCGGGACAGGGAGGGCACAATGAGCAGTTCTTC.

V and J are TRBV6-1 and TRBJ2-5, with TRBD2 as a possible D gene (5 bases). With 6 bases removed from V and 9 bases from J, the gap between germline ends came to 20 bases. CDR1 is MNHNS, CDR2 SASEGT, per germline. The CDR3 spans 14 residues. CDR3 bases: TGTGCCAGCAGCCGGGAAAGGACGTCCCAGGCCCAGTACTTC. Amino acid sequence: CASSRERTSQAQYF.

The chain combines TRBV30 with TRBJ2-1, with TRBD1 matching 8 bases. Trimming removed 8 bases from V and 3 bases from J; junction bases left unmatched: 9. CDR3 length equals 14 residues. Germline loops: CDR1 GTSNPN, CDR2 SVGIG (reference sequence). CDR3 DNA: TGTGCCAGTTCCGGGACAGGATTCTACAATGAGCAGTTCTTC. Translation: CASSGTGFYNEQFF.

This clonotype was counted between two and nine times. The rearrangement joins TRBV3-1 to TRBJ2-2, with D unresolved. The CDR3 totals 15 residues. Germline V gene sequence: CDR1 LGHDT, CDR2 YNNKEL (reference sequence). Trimming left V 1 base short and J 0 bases short, with 6 bases between. CDR3 sequence reads: CASSQGLANTGELFF. The DNA of the CDR3 is TGTGCCAGCAGCCAAGGATTAGCGAACACCGGGGAGCTGTTTTTT.

CDR3 sequence: CASSYSGQIRELFF. DNA of the CDR3: TGTGCCAGCAGTTACTCGGGACAGATTCGGGAGCTGTTTTTT. V and J are TRBV6-5 and TRBJ2-2; 7 nucleotides match TRBD1. The CDR3 has 14 amino acids. Germline CDR1 MNHEY, CDR2 SVGAGI. V gave up 0 bases and J gave up 9 bases; unmatched junction bases: 4.

This clonotype has only a few counts. The CDR3 loop is CATSRAGGNYEQYF. CDR3 nucleotides: TGTGCCACCAGCAGAGCAGGAGGGAACTACGAGCAGTACTTC. The chain recombines TRBV15 with TRBJ2-7; TRBD2 might be the D (6 bases). Germline V gives CDR1 LNHNV, CDR2 YYDKDF (reference sequence). Trimming pared 1 base from V and 3 bases from J, leaving 10 bases between. The CDR3 spans 14 residues. The whole variable domain, remainder taken from reference TRBV15 and TRBJ2-7, is DAMVIQNPRYQVTQFGKPVTLSCSQTLNHNVMYWYQQKSSQAPKLLFHYYDKDFNNEADTPDNFQSRRPNTSFCFLDIRSPGLGDTAMYLCATSRAGGNYEQYFGPGTRLTVT.

This clonotype was observed a few times. This sequence joins TRBV24-1 and TRBJ2-3, with 7 positions matching TRBD1. The CDR3 covers 16 residues. Unmatched junction bases numbered 6, after V lost 0 bases and J lost 4 bases. Germline assignment: CDR1 KGHDR and CDR2 SFDVKD. The CDR3 bases are TGTGCCACCAGTGATTTGAGACAGGGATTCGCAGATACGCAGTATTTT. Translation: CATSDLRQGFADTQYF.

This clonotype was seen repeatedly, ten times or more. The chain uses TRBV5-1 and TRBJ2-3; D is undetermined. The CDR3 length is 18 residues. Germline lookup yields CDR1 SGHRS and CDR2 YFSETQ. V was pared by 0 bases and J by 4 bases, with 21 bases between. For the CDR3, the DNA is TGCGCCAGCAGCTTGGCCGGACCCCCGAGGATCTTCCCAGATACGCAGTATTTT. Its translation: CASSLAGPPRIFPDTQYF.

V gene TRBV29-1 combines with J gene TRBJ2-3, with 7 bases fitting TRBD1. V trimming: 5 bases; J trimming: 4 bases; junction bases outside the gene matches: 3. CDR3 length: 12 residues. Germline loops: CDR1 SQVTM, CDR2 ANQGSEA. The CDR3 loop reads CSVSQGSDTQYF. In nucleotides, the CDR3 is TGCAGCGTTTCACAGGGGTCAGATACGCAGTATTTT.

The chain employs TRBV7-9 and TRBJ1-5; D is undetermined. V shed 3 bases and J shed 0 bases, with 9 bases lying between them. Germline V gene lookup returns CDR1 SEHNR and CDR2 FQNEAQ (reference sequence). This CDR3 region has 15 residues. DNA for the CDR3: TGTGCCAGCAGCTTGGCAGGAAGTAGCAATCAGCCCCAGCATTTT. Its translation: CASSLAGSSNQPQHF. The variable domain in full, with the rest retrieved from reference TRBV7-9 and TRBJ1-5, is DTGVSQNPRHKITKRGQNVTFRCDPISEHNRLYWYRQTLGQGPEFLTYFQNEAQLEKSRLLSDRFSAERPKGSFSTLEIQRTEQGDSAMYLCASSLAGSSNQPQHFGDGTRLSIL.

A few counts support this clonotype. The rearrangement uses TRBV20-1 and TRBJ2-4; 11 positions agree with TRBD2. V was pared by 5 bases and J by 0 bases, with 12 bases of the junction left unmatched. This CDR3 is 18 amino acids long. Looked up from germline, CDR1 is DFQATT and CDR2 is SNEGSKA (reference sequence). CDR3 residues: CSAHPGLAVLLAKNIQYF. The CDR3 bases are TGCAGTGCTCATCCGGGACTAGCGGTTCTCCTAGCCAAAAACATTCAGTACTTC.

This clonotype was seen a few times. The chain employs TRBV27 and TRBJ2-2, with 10 nucleotides matching TRBD1. Germline V gives CDR1 MNHEY, CDR2 SMNVEV (reference sequence). This CDR3 has 16 amino acids. V dropped 8 bases and J dropped 4; count of bases not matched to a gene: 10. CDR3 loop: CASGLDRGQGTGELFF. The DNA for the CDR3 is TGTGCCAGCGGGTTAGACAGGGGGCAGGGCACCGGGGAGCTGTTTTTT.

This clonotype was seen more than once but under ten times. This chain uses TRBV5-1 with TRBJ2-2; 7 positions match TRBD1. The junction had 8 bases not matched to a gene; V was cut back by 5 bases and J by 4 bases. Germline V CDR1 and CDR2: SGHRS, YFSETQ. There are 15 residues in the CDR3. The CDR3 reads CASRLTGVVTGELFF. The CDR3 nucleotides are TGCGCCAGCAGATTAACAGGGGTTGTCACCGGGGAGCTGTTTTTT.

The chain combines TRBV6-5 with TRBJ2-7, with 10 nucleotides matching TRBD1. The CDR3 has 15 amino acids. The V and J ends lost 6 bases and 4 bases, in that order; junction bases with no gene match: 9. From germline, CDR1 is MNHEY and CDR2 SVGAGI. In DNA form, the CDR3 reads TGTGCCAGCAGCCCGACGGGACAGGGGATTTACGAGCAGTACTTC. Translated: CASSPTGQGIYEQYF.

This clonotype was counted many times. The chain joins TRBV20-1 to TRBJ2-1; the match to TRBD2 covers 7 bases. The germline V gene has CDR1 DFQATT and CDR2 SNEGSKA (reference sequence). V lost 4 bases, J lost 10 bases, and 1 base stayed unmatched. The CDR3 contains 10 residues. Written as DNA, the CDR3 is TGCAGTGCTAACGGGAGGGAGCAGTTCTTC. This encodes CSANGREQFF.

The CDR3 region is CASSSRVAGNQNEQFF. The CDR3, as DNA: TGTGCCAGCAGTTCCCGGGTAGCGGGAAATCAGAATGAGCAGTTCTTC. V is TRBV12-3 or TRBV12-4 and J is TRBJ2-1; 8 positions match TRBD2. The V gene end was trimmed by 4 bases and the J gene end by 7 bases; junction bases not matched to a gene: 12. CDR3 size: 16 residues.

The rearrangement joins TRBV10-1 to TRBJ1-1, with TRBD1 matching over 9 bases. Trimming cost V 3 bases and J 4 bases; bases outside gene matches: 6. This CDR3 is 15 amino acids long. Germline assignment: CDR1 WNHNN and CDR2 SYGVQD (reference sequence). The CDR3 sequence: CASSDVTGGITEAFF. CDR3 sequence (DNA): TGCGCCAGCAGTGATGTGACAGGGGGGATCACTGAAGCTTTCTTT.

V is TRBV29-1 and J is TRBJ2-1, with 16 bases that match TRBD2. V was pared by 6 bases and J by 7 bases, with 6 bases of the junction left unmatched. This CDR3 comprises 15 residues. In germline, CDR1 is SQVTM, CDR2 ANQGSEA. CDR3 nucleotides: TGCAGCGTGGGACTAGCGGGAGGGCTGGGAAATGAGCAGTTCTTC. Amino acid sequence: CSVGLAGGLGNEQFF.

This clonotype was detected ten times or more. The rearrangement links TRBV12-3 or TRBV12-4 to TRBJ2-5; a possible D gene is TRBD2 (5 bases). Trimming removed 3 bases at V and 7 bases at J, with 9 bases between. This CDR3 comprises 12 residues. Written as DNA, the CDR3 is TGTGCCAGCAGTTTCTCTGGAGGGACCCAGTACTTC. This encodes CASSFSGGTQYF.

The V call is TRBV7-9, the J call TRBJ2-5, with D possibly being TRBD2 (6 bases). This CDR3 has 15 amino acids. The germline CDR1 and CDR2 sequences are SEHNR and FQNEAQ (reference sequence). The ends were cut back, 2 bases at V and 1 base at J, with 11 bases in the middle. CDR3 DNA: TGTGCCAGCAGCTTATCCCTAGCGATCCAAGAGACCCAGTACTTC. It translates to CASSLSLAIQETQYF. Using reference TRBV7-9 and TRBJ2-5 for the parts outside the CDR3, the full variable domain is DTGVSQNPRHKITKRGQNVTFRCDPISEHNRLYWYRQTLGQGPEFLTYFQNEAQLEKSRLLSDRFSAERPKGSFSTLEIQRTEQGDSAMYLCASSLSLAIQETQYFGPGTRLLVL.

The chain carries TRBV12-3 or TRBV12-4 and TRBJ2-1, with 8 bases lining up with TRBD1. The V gene end was trimmed by 5 bases and the J gene end by 2 bases; junction bases not matched to a gene: 14. CDR3 length equals 18 residues. This CDR3 is CASSPQGASQEAYNEQFF. For the CDR3, the DNA is TGTGCCAGCAGTCCTCAGGGGGCGAGTCAGGAAGCCTACAATGAGCAGTTCTTC.

This clonotype was detected only a few times. This chain uses TRBV20-1 with TRBJ2-7; possible D gene TRBD2, 6 bases. Germline loops: CDR1 DFQATT, CDR2 SNEGSKA (reference sequence). The V end lost 3 bases, the J end lost 0 bases, and 12 bases lay between the germline ends. The CDR3 runs 14 residues. The CDR3 region has the DNA TGCAGTGCTAGCCCCGGGACTGGCTCCTACGAGCAGTACTTC. Encoded protein: CSASPGTGSYEQYF.